The clone carrying this T cell receptor beta chain appeared many times. The data are from a study of regulatory T cells in long-lasting Graves disease. The time point was: newly diagnosed GD, antithyroid drugs for less than 3 months. Scientists built the TCR library using RNA that was extracted from PBMCs. Germline V gene sequence: CDR1 GTSNPN, CDR2 SVGIG (reference sequence). CDR3 length: 15 residues. J was trimmed by 2 bases and V by 0 bases; bases with no gene match: 2. Researchers made TCR beta libraries by using iRepertoire HTBI primers and running Arm-PCR on CDR3 regions. MiXCR, run by TCRdb on the multiplex PCR reads, gives a single entry per CDR3 protein. The table has about 320,000 distinct CDR3 sequences, 15% to 20% seen once; the top ten hold about 39%.

This receptor was obtained from a female donor with Graves disease. The chain employs TRBV30 and TRBJ2-1; 9 bases agree with TRBD2. This sample comprised peripheral blood mononuclear cells (PBMCs), obtained at new diagnosis, from a patient treated with antithyroid drugs. CDR3 residues: CAWSVVAGAYNEQFF. In nucleotides, the CDR3 is TGTGCCTGGAGTGTAGTAGCGGGGGCCTACAATGAGCAGTTCTTC.